One sample yielded the 7 T cell receptor beta chains listed below, sequenced in a study of cytotoxic CD8 clonotypes in ibrutinib-treated CLL (dated by TCRdb to about 2021). Taken with the paper, the label for time point translates to: 12 to 13 months on ibrutinib. Libraries were made using the immunoSEQ multiplex PCR assay. TCRdb took this table from immuneACCESS and kept in-frame rearrangements with V and J called. Such tables lack part of the clones; where checked against another copy, unresolved V genes explain under half of the gap, and the rest is unexplained. Recorded for this sample are about 140,000 clones; approximately 80% of them occurred a single time. Around 30% of the sample goes to the ten largest clones. The input for sequencing was PBMCs, taken after 12 months of ibrutinib treatment. The source is a human donor with chronic lymphocytic leukemia.

This clone was found many times. This sequence joins TRBV21-1 and TRBJ2-7; the table calls TRBD1, which could not be checked here. TRBV21-1 is labeled a pseudogene. This CDR3 comprises 14 residues. Written as DNA, the CDR3 is TGTGCCAGCAGCGAACCGGGACAGGACTACGAGCAGTACTTC. Translated, it gives CASSEPGQDYEQYF.

V and J are TRBV5-6 and TRBJ1-5, with D unresolved. Per germline, CDR1 SGHDT and CDR2 YYEEEE. V was clipped by 2 bases and J by 6 bases, with 9 bases between them. This CDR3 has 13 amino acids. The CDR3 spells CASSFYLTQPQHF. The CDR3 DNA sequence: TGTGCCAGCAGCTTCTATCTGACTCAGCCCCAGCATTTT.

V and J are TRBV5-1 and TRBJ2-5; TRBD1 is a possible D gene (6 bases). Trimming took 0 bases from V and 13 from J, leaving 16 bases between them. The CDR3 is made up of 13 amino acids. Germline V gene lookup returns CDR1 SGHRS and CDR2 YFSETQ. In DNA, the CDR3 is TGCGCCAGCAGCTTGGAAGGGACATTGAGTTCGTACTTC. Protein product: CASSLEGTLSSYF.

The rearrangement uses TRBV27 and TRBJ1-6, with 9 bases that match TRBD1. Germline trimming cut 5 bases from V and 4 bases from J; bases unmatched to any gene: 15. CDR1 MNHEY and CDR2 SMNVEV come from the germline V gene (reference sequence). The CDR3 is made up of 19 amino acids. The CDR3 protein is CASSASRTGAFDYNSPLHF. As DNA, the CDR3 is TGTGCCAGCAGTGCCTCGAGGACAGGGGCCTTCGATTATAATTCACCCCTCCACTTT.

The rearrangement links TRBV29-1 to TRBJ2-5; D may correspond to TRBD1 or TRBD2 (5 bases each). The V gene's germline CDR1 is SQVTM and CDR2 ANQGSEA. The V end lost 6 bases, the J end lost 5 bases, and 13 bases lay between the germline ends. The CDR3 extends over 12 amino acids. The CDR3 protein is CSVRSGTETQYF. CDR3 DNA sequence: TGCAGCGTGCGGTCGGGGACCGAGACCCAGTACTTC.

The rearrangement links TRBV9 to TRBJ2-7; 7 nucleotides line up with TRBD1. V lost 0 bases, J lost 0 bases, and 12 bases stayed unmatched. The CDR3 spans 18 residues. Germline V CDR1 and CDR2: SGDLS, YYNGEE. This chain's CDR3 is CASSVAGGTSSLSYEQYF. CDR3 nucleotide sequence: TGTGCCAGCAGCGTAGCAGGGGGTACGTCGAGCCTCTCCTACGAGCAGTACTTC.

CDR3 sequence reads: CASSQGGSAGYEQYF. The CDR3 DNA follows: TGCGCCAGCAGCCAAGGAGGTTCGGCGGGATACGAGCAGTACTTC. The gene calls are TRBV4-3 and TRBJ2-7, with D possibly TRBD2 on 6 matching bases. This CDR3 is 15 amino acids long. From germline, CDR1 is LGHNA and CDR2 YSLEER. V lost 1 base, J lost 4 bases, and 14 bases lay in between.